This T cell receptor beta chain was sequenced during a study of blood T cell repertoires in COVID-19 (dated by TCRdb to the early 2020s). A note on the overall study: Samples covering the acute and convalescent phases of COVID-19 were provided by collaborators in the United States, Italy and Spain. The repertoires were released in a freely available public database intended as a resource for research on the immune response to SARS-CoV-2. The sample metadata nearly always contained a de-identified subject ID, COVID-19 status, age in years and sex. The dataset comprised deeply sampled blood TCRbeta repertoires from subjects exposed to, actively infected with, or recovered from COVID-19. The material from the prospective study consisted of cDNA or gDNA derived from T cells, B-cell-depleted T cells, or PBMCs. The samples were drawn from the first 160 participants of the ongoing ImmuneRACE study and from some 1,300 subjects provided by 6 global collaborators. HLA class I and class II types, where available, came from metadata supplied by the sample provider rather than from assay-based typing.

Counted from cysteine to phenylalanine, this CDR3 has 13 amino acids. The DNA shown is the 39-base CDR3, in frame from base 1. V is cut by 0 bases and J by 8 bases, and the space between the germline ends is 8 bases. The CDR1 and CDR2 encoded by the germline V gene are SGHVS and FQNEAQ. TCRbeta CDR3 regions were amplified from genomic DNA using the immunoSEQ Assay, a bias-controlled multiplex PCR. The original pipeline was this. The number of nucleated cells in each sample was estimated from the amplification of reference gene primers within the assay. To quantify the absolute abundance of each unique TCRbeta CDR3 rearrangement, sequence reads were collapsed and filtered. For each sample, productive Simpson clonality was calculated as the square root of Simpson's diversity index over productive rearrangements. This immuneACCESS table, as held by TCRdb, lists in-frame sequences with V and J called but not all clones. Of the missing ones, under half trace to an unresolved V gene in checked studies; the others have no known cause. V, J and clone size are taken as reported in that table, and D and trimming were inferred from the DNA itself. Within this sample are about 46,000 clones, with approximately 89% of them counted one time only. Jointly, the top ten make up roughly 7.4% of the sample.

Broader findings and caveats from the paper: Clinical and demographic metadata were provided uncurated, with the amount varying by source and participant.

The collaborating institutions used their own protocols to collect whole blood in K2EDTA tubes. For TCRbeta analysis, collaborator samples were shipped as frozen whole blood, as isolated PBMCs, or as DNA extracted from either sample type. Regarding this clone: The clone's antigen remains unknown. One base away there is no much larger clone; base qualities are not given.

This chain joins TRBV7-8 to TRBJ1-3, with TRBD1 as a weak D call on 6 bases. This clonotype was obtained from a man aged 45-60 years with acute or convalescent COVID-19. Sequenced: peripheral blood. The CDR3 protein: CASSLAKGDTIYF. The sequenced DNA: TGTGCCAGCAGCTTAGCTAAGGGGGACACCATATATTTT. With all but the CDR3 taken from the reference TRBV7-8 and TRBJ1-3 genes, the full variable domain is: GAGVSQSPRYKVAKRGQDVALRCDPISGHVSLFWYQQALGQGPEFLTYFQNEAQLDKSGLPSDRFFAERPEGSVSTLKIQRTQQEDSAVYLCASSLAKGDTIYFGEGSWLTVV.